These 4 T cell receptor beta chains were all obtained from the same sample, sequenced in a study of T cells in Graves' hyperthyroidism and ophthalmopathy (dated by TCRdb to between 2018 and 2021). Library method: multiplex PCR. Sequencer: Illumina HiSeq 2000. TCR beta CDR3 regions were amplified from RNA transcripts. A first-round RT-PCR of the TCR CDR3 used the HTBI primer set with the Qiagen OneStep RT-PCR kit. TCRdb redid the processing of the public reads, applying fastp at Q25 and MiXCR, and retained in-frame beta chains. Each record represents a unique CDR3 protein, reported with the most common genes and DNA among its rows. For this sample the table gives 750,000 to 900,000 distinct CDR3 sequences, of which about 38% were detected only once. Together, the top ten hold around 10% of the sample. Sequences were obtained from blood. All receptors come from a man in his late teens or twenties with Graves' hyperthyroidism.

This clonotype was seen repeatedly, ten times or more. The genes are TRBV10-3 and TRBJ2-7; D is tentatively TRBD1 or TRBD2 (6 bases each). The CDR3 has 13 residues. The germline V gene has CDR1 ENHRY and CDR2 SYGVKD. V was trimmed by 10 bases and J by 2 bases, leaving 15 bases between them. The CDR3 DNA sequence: TGTGCCACCGCCACGGGGGACACCTACGAGCAGTACTTC. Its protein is CATATGDTYEQYF.

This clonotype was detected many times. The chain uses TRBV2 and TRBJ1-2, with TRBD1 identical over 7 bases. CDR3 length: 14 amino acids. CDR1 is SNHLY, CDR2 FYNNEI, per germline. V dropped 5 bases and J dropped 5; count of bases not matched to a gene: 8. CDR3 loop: CASSQTGAGYGYTF. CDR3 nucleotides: TGTGCCAGCAGTCAAACAGGGGCGGGTTATGGCTACACCTTC.

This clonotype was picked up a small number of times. CDR3: CASSLGAHLNTGELFF. In nucleotides, the CDR3 is TGTGCCAGCAGCTTGGGGGCTCACTTGAACACCGGGGAGCTGTTTTTT. This rearrangement joins TRBV7-8 to TRBJ2-2; TRBD1 is a possible D gene (6 bases). Germline assignment: CDR1 SGHVS and CDR2 FQNEAQ. V gave up 3 bases and J gave up 1 base, with 12 bases separating them. CDR3 length: 16 residues.

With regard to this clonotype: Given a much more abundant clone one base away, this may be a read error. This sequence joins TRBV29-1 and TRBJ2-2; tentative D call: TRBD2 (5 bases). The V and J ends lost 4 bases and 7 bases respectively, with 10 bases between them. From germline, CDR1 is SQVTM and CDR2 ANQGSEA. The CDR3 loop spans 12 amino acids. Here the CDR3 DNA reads TGCAGCGTTGGAGGTGGGAGCGGGGAGCTGTTTTTT. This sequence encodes CSVGGGSGELFF.